Listed below are T cell receptor beta chains from one sample, sequenced in a study of T cell repertoires in cytomegalovirus infection. From the reads, TCRdb called clonotypes with MiXCR, one entry per CDR3 protein. The table has about 150,000 distinct CDR3 sequences, roughly 18% seen once. Sequences were obtained from CD8+ T cells from PBMCs. These receptor sequences come from a human donor in good health (CMV status not recorded). Some clones in this sample may be carry-over from other donors' samples. CDR3s leave out the opening cysteine and the closing phenylalanine or tryptophan.

V gene: TRBV7-6; J gene: TRBJ2-1; CDR3 protein: ASSLEAGTLYNEQF
V gene: TRBV7-2; J gene: TRBJ2-7; CDR3 protein: ASRGSYEQY
V gene: TRBV4-2; J gene: TRBJ2-7; CDR3 protein: ASSEERLAGGDEQY
V gene: TRBV28; J gene: TRBJ1-4; CDR3 protein: ASSSTSGTATNEKLF
V gene: TRBV20-1; J gene: TRBJ1-5; CDR3 protein: SAREYTGNSNQPQH
V gene: TRBV6-6; J gene: TRBJ2-3; CDR3 protein: ASSWDRGPVGEDTQY
V gene: TRBV28; J gene: TRBJ2-7; CDR3 protein: ASSQLAGDDEQY
V gene: TRBV28; J gene: TRBJ1-1; CDR3 protein: ATFRGQLNTEAF
V gene: TRBV6-4; J gene: TRBJ2-1; CDR3 protein: ASSDETGPYNEQF
V gene: TRBV2; J gene: TRBJ2-7; CDR3 protein: ASKRDRGYEQY
V gene: TRBV6-2/TRBV6-3; J gene: TRBJ2-7; CDR3 protein: ASSSVYNEQY
V gene: TRBV12-3/TRBV12-4; J gene: TRBJ2-5; CDR3 protein: ASSRQDEYQETQY
V gene: TRBV7-9; J gene: TRBJ2-7; CDR3 protein: ASTDGLFYEQY
V gene: TRBV6-2/TRBV6-3; J gene: TRBJ1-2; CDR3 protein: ASSSGELSYT
V gene: TRBV28; J gene: TRBJ2-7; CDR3 protein: ASSLRDVFSYEQY
V gene: TRBV6-5; J gene: TRBJ1-2; CDR3 protein: ASSFLEGNHGYT
V gene: TRBV7-8; J gene: TRBJ2-7; CDR3 protein: ASSVRGRALYEQY
V gene: TRBV7-9; J gene: TRBJ2-2; CDR3 protein: ASSSTSGSITGELF
V gene: TRBV14; J gene: TRBJ2-5; CDR3 protein: ASSQRRGSGETQY
V gene: TRBV10-3; J gene: TRBJ2-1; CDR3 protein: AISDLTPRSSYNEQF
V gene: TRBV7-9; J gene: TRBJ2-1; CDR3 protein: ASSLRGGGDNEQF
V gene: TRBV7-9; J gene: TRBJ2-7; CDR3 protein: ASSSSRAGDHEQY
V gene: TRBV10-3; J gene: TRBJ1-1; CDR3 protein: AISESRAEAF
V gene: TRBV19; J gene: TRBJ2-3; CDR3 protein: ASSIAADTQY
V gene: TRBV28; J gene: TRBJ2-7; CDR3 protein: ASSLRAGVLWEQY
V gene: TRBV7-2; J gene: TRBJ2-3; CDR3 protein: ASSLLPRDLSTDTQY
V gene: TRBV6-4; J gene: TRBJ2-1; CDR3 protein: ASSGVAGVGDEQF
V gene: TRBV2; J gene: TRBJ1-1; CDR3 protein: ASAYRGPGTEAF
V gene: TRBV7-2; J gene: TRBJ1-1; CDR3 protein: ASSLSLGGGGPNTEAF
V gene: TRBV6-2/TRBV6-3; J gene: TRBJ2-3; CDR3 protein: ASPPTSGKEEDTQY
V gene: TRBV20-1; J gene: TRBJ2-7; CDR3 protein: SARSSTSAYEQY
V gene: TRBV6-2/TRBV6-3; J gene: TRBJ1-1; CDR3 protein: ASSYDRGIGNTEAF
V gene: TRBV4-3; J gene: TRBJ2-1; CDR3 protein: ASSQDRSGGNEQF
V gene: TRBV6-1; J gene: TRBJ1-5; CDR3 protein: ASSDWRGWQPQH
V gene: TRBV14; J gene: TRBJ2-1; CDR3 protein: ASSQQWTSYNEQF